This T cell receptor beta chain was profiled in a study of blood T cell repertoires in COVID-19. In the study overall: Nucleic acid was either cDNA or gDNA, and it came from T cells, B-cell-depleted T cells, or PBMCs.

Looked up from germline, CDR1 is SGHVS and CDR2 is FQNEAQ. This CDR3 has 15 residues. V trimming: 4 bases; J trimming: 3 bases; junction bases outside the gene matches: 7. Assay: immunoSEQ multiplex PCR; the TCRdb copy retains only in-frame clones and omits some. Among 450,000 to 500,000 clones, 80% to 90% were seen once, and the ten largest hold roughly 3.1%. Sequencing was done on a sample of peripheral blood. This receptor was obtained from a human donor in a cohort sampled during active COVID-19. The chain is built from TRBV7-8 and TRBJ2-3; TRBD1 matches 7 bases. CDR3 amino acids: CASSSRDSLTDTQYF. CDR3 DNA: TGTGCCAGCAGCTCACGGGACAGTTTAACAGATACGCAGTATTTT.